This section outlines one T cell receptor (beta chain) sequence together with its context. The data were produced by immunoSEQ multiplex PCR, yet TCRdb's version contains in-frame clones alone and is incomplete. The sample carries more than 80,000 clones, nearly 95% recorded once. These data come from a study of T cell changes during pregnancy in multiple sclerosis. The V gene end was trimmed by 6 bases and the J gene end by 1 base; junction bases not matched to a gene: 9. The CDR3 runs to 15 residues. Germline CDR1 reads SEHNR; CDR2 reads FQNEAQ (reference sequence). The chain carries TRBV7-9 and TRBJ2-7, with 7 bases that match TRBD1. The source of this sequence is a female donor with multiple sclerosis, enrolled in a pregnancy study. The sample was peripheral blood, taken in the second trimester of pregnancy. CDR3 sequence (DNA): TGTGCCAGCAGTTACATCCCACAGGGGTCCTACGAGCAGTACTTC. This codes for CASSYIPQGSYEQYF.